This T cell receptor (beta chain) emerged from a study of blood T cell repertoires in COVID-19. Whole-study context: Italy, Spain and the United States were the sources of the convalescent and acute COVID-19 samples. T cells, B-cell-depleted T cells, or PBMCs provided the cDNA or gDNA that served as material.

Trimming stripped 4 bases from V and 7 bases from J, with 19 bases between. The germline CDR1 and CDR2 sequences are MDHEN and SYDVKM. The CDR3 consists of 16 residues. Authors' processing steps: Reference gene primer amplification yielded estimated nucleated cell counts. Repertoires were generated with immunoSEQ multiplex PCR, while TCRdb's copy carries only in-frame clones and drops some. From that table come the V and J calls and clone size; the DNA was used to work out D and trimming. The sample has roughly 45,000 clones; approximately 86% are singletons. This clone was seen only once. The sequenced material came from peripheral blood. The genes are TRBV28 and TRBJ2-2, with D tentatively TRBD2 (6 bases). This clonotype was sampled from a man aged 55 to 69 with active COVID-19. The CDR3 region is CASSSGSYNQHGELFF. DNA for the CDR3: TGTGCCAGCAGTTCCGGGAGTTACAACCAGCACGGGGAGCTGTTTTTT.